The 30 T cell receptor beta chains presented below share a single source sample, sequenced in a study of cytomegalovirus exposure and HLA in healthy donors. The PCR made use of 60 Vbeta and 13 Jbeta primers. Method: immunoSEQ multiplex PCR; TCRdb's copy keeps in-frame clones and lacks some. The data hold 150,000 to 200,000 clones, with 75% observed a single time. Specimen: PBMCs. The receptors originated from a woman aged 45-65 years in good health and CMV-seropositive.

The rearrangement links TRBV5-1 to TRBJ2-3; D perhaps matches TRBD2 (6 bases). The CDR3 loop spans 15 amino acids. Between the trimmed V and J ends, which lost 1 base and 2 bases, there was a span of 11 bases. Germline V gene sequence: CDR1 SGHRS, CDR2 YFSETQ. CDR3: CASSLSGTYTDTQYF. CDR3 nucleotide sequence: TGCGCCAGCAGCTTGTCCGGGACTTACACAGATACGCAGTATTTT.

The chain recombines TRBV5-4 with TRBJ2-3; 11 nucleotides agree with TRBD2. The length of the CDR3 is 16 residues. V shed 0 bases and J 4 bases; nucleotides not matched to a gene: 4. Germline CDR1 SGHNT, CDR2 YYREEE (reference sequence). The CDR3 coding sequence is TGTGCCAGCAGCTTGGCCTATAGCGGGGGGGCAGATACGCAGTATTTT. Amino acid sequence: CASSLAYSGGADTQYF. Complete variable domain (other parts from reference TRBV5-4 and TRBJ2-3): ETGVTQSPTHLIKTRGQQVTLRCSSQSGHNTVSWYQQALGQGPQFIFQYYREEENGRGNFPPRFSGLQFPNYSSELNVNALELDDSALYLCASSLAYSGGADTQYFGPGTRLTVL.

This clone was counted only a few times. The chain couples TRBV5-6 to TRBJ2-3; TRBD2 matches at 10 bases. The CDR3 spans 16 residues. Trimming cost V 0 bases and J 3 bases; bases outside gene matches: 4. The germline V gene encodes CDR1 SGHDT and CDR2 YYEEEE. CDR3 nucleotides: TGTGCCAGCAGCTTGGAGCGGGGGGGCGGGACAGATACGCAGTATTTT. This encodes CASSLERGGGTDTQYF. The full variable domain, its missing parts supplied by reference TRBV5-6 and TRBJ2-3, is DAGVTQSPTHLIKTRGQQVTLRCSPKSGHDTVSWYQQALGQGPQFIFQYYEEEERQRGNFPDRFSGHQFPNYSSELNVNALLLGDSALYLCASSLERGGGTDTQYFGPGTRLTVL.

The gene calls are TRBV6-5 and TRBJ2-2, with TRBD2 matching 10 bases. The CDR3 is made up of 14 amino acids. Unmatched junction bases numbered 4, after V lost 6 bases and J lost 6 bases. Germline V lookup: CDR1 MNHEY, CDR2 SVGAGI. The CDR3 reads CASSTTSGAGELFF. The CDR3 DNA follows: TGTGCCAGCAGCACCACTAGCGGGGCCGGGGAGCTGTTTTTT.

This sequence joins TRBV19 and TRBJ1-3, with D possibly TRBD1 on 5 matching bases. Germline V gene sequence: CDR1 LNHDA, CDR2 SQIVND (reference sequence). CDR3 length: 17 amino acids. Trimming cost V 4 bases and J 0 bases, with 16 bases left between them. The chain's CDR3 is CASSTRTRTSSGNTIYF. DNA for the CDR3: TGTGCCAGTAGTACTCGGACACGGACTAGCTCTGGAAACACCATATATTTT.

This clone was observed a handful of times. The V call is TRBV19, the J call TRBJ2-5, with a weak D call TRBD1 (6 bases). The length of the CDR3 is 17 residues. V dropped 5 bases and J dropped 0 bases, with 19 bases sitting between them. The germline V gene has CDR1 LNHDA and CDR2 SQIVND (reference sequence). The CDR3 reads CASSPFRAGDNQETQYF. CDR3 nucleotide sequence: TGTGCCAGTAGTCCATTCAGGGCAGGGGATAACCAAGAGACCCAGTACTTC.

This chain joins TRBV19 and TRBJ1-1; 7 bases are shared with TRBD1. The trim removed 3 bases at V and 5 bases at J, leaving 3 bases unmatched. CDR1 is LNHDA and CDR2 is SQIVND in the germline V gene (reference sequence). The CDR3 consists of 13 residues. The CDR3 bases are TGTGCCAGTAGTATGGCAGGGGGGACTGAAGCTTTCTTT. Translated: CASSMAGGTEAFF.

The chain combines TRBV7-9 with TRBJ2-1; 10 bases are a match to TRBD2. The CDR3 totals 15 residues. Germline V gene sequence: CDR1 SEHNR, CDR2 FQNEAQ (reference sequence). J gave up 4 bases and V 5 bases, and 5 bases lay outside the gene matches. This CDR3 reads CASSQRTSGYNEQFF. For the CDR3, the DNA is TGTGCCAGCAGCCAACGGACTAGCGGTTACAATGAGCAGTTCTTC.

The chain uses TRBV23-1 and TRBJ1-2, with TRBD1 matching over 9 bases. TRBV23-1 is an ORF; its function is uncertain. CDR3 length: 15 residues. V shed 3 bases, J shed 7 bases, and the junction held 9 bases outside the gene matches. DNA for the CDR3: TGCGCCAGCAGTCACAGTAAGGACAGGGGAGGTGGCTACACCTTC. Residues: CASSHSKDRGGGYTF.

The sample holds a few counts of this clone. The rearrangement links TRBV5-5 to TRBJ2-7, with 14 bases matching TRBD2. Germline CDR1 is SGHKS and CDR2 is YYEKEE (reference sequence). The J segment lost 5 bases and the V segment lost 5 bases, leaving 15 bases of the junction unmatched. The CDR3 is 18 residues long. Here the CDR3 reads CASRLRASGLAGVNEQYF. The DNA for the CDR3 is TGTGCCAGCAGGTTGAGGGCCTCGGGACTAGCGGGGGTCAACGAGCAGTACTTC.

This clone was observed a handful of times. This chain links TRBV7-2 with TRBJ2-5, with 9 nucleotides matching TRBD1. The DNA end favors TRBJ2-7, so the J call may be wrong. Germline loops: CDR1 SGHTA, CDR2 FQGNSA. This CDR3 has 13 amino acids. This CDR3 is CASSWGQGYEQYF. The CDR3 bases are TGTGCCAGCAGCTGGGGACAGGGCTACGAGCAGTACTTC.

The J gene is TRBJ1-2, the V gene TRBV2; tentatively, D is TRBD1 (5 bases). Trimming shortened V by 3 bases and J by 6 bases, and 8 bases separated the two germline ends. The CDR3 has 12 amino acids. Germline V gene sequence: CDR1 SNHLY, CDR2 FYNNEI. This CDR3 is CASSEDTDGYTF. The CDR3 bases are TGTGCCAGCAGTGAGGACACGGATGGCTACACCTTC.

This chain uses TRBV5-4 with TRBJ2-5, with a tentative D call TRBD2 (5 bases). V was shortened by 4 bases and J by 2 bases, with 9 bases between the two germline ends. CDR1 and CDR2 from the germline V gene are SGHNT and YYREEE (reference sequence). The CDR3 is made up of 13 amino acids. The CDR3 bases are TGTGCCAGCAGCCCCGGGATTCAAGAGACCCAGTACTTC. Translating it yields CASSPGIQETQYF.

V usage is TRBV5-6 and J usage is TRBJ2-2; tentatively, D is TRBD2 (6 bases). Deletions cut 4 bases from V and 6 bases from J, with 22 bases between. CDR1 and CDR2 (germline): SGHDT, YYEEEE. The CDR3 sequence is 17 residues long. The CDR3 region is CASSLRLGWGTAGELFF. Written as DNA, the CDR3 is TGTGCCAGCAGCCTCAGACTAGGATGGGGAACCGCCGGGGAGCTGTTTTTT.

V gene TRBV7-8 combines with J gene TRBJ2-7; D is unclear. Germline assignment: CDR1 SGHVS and CDR2 FQNEAQ. Deletions cut 5 bases from V and 6 bases from J, with 17 bases between. The CDR3 extends over 14 amino acids. The CDR3 loop reads CASSPQTSTREQYF. The CDR3 coding sequence is TGTGCCAGCAGCCCCCAGACTTCCACCCGCGAGCAGTACTTC.

The chain recombines TRBV6-1 with TRBJ1-4, with a tentative D call TRBD1 (5 bases). Between the trimmed V and J ends, which lost 5 bases and 5 bases, there was a span of 12 bases. Germline V CDR1 and CDR2: MNHNS, SASEGT. This CDR3 contains 14 residues. The CDR3 spells CASSTRDWNEKLFF. CDR3 sequence (DNA): TGTGCCAGCAGTACCCGGGACTGGAATGAAAAACTGTTTTTT.

This clone was recorded a few times. The gene calls are TRBV2 and TRBJ1-2; TRBD1 matches at 10 bases. CDR1 is SNHLY, CDR2 FYNNEI, per germline. This CDR3 has 14 residues. Trimming removed 6 bases from V and 2 bases from J; junction bases left unmatched: 3. This chain's CDR3 is CASRTGGSNYGYTF. DNA of the CDR3: TGTGCCAGCAGGACAGGGGGCAGCAACTATGGCTACACCTTC.

In its sample, this clone was seen a few times. The V gene is TRBV5-6, the J gene TRBJ2-1; the D gene is possibly TRBD1 (6 bases). V was pared by 4 bases and J by 7 bases, with 15 bases between. Germline V gene sequence: CDR1 SGHDT, CDR2 YYEEEE. The CDR3 spans 14 residues. Here the CDR3 DNA reads TGTGCCAGCAGCCCTTCTACAGGGATGAATGAGCAGTTCTTC. Translation: CASSPSTGMNEQFF.

The chain couples TRBV7-3 to TRBJ1-1; D uncertain. Trimming cost V 1 base and J 0 bases, with 12 bases left between them. This CDR3 spans 16 amino acids. CDR1 is SGHTA and CDR2 is FQGTGA in the germline V gene. In DNA, the CDR3 is TGTGCCAGCAGCTTAAACAGCCCGACGATGAACACTGAAGCTTTCTTT. Translation: CASSLNSPTMNTEAFF.

This chain connects TRBV12-5 to TRBJ1-1; 8 nucleotides match TRBD1. The CDR3 length is 15 residues. Germline V gene data show CDR1 as LGHNT and CDR2 as FRNRAP. Trimming removed 0 bases from V and 2 bases from J; junction bases left unmatched: 2. The CDR3 DNA reads TGTGCTAGTGGTTTGGTAGGGACAGGTAACACTGAAGCTTTCTTT. This encodes CASGLVGTGNTEAFF.

The chain uses TRBV30 and TRBJ1-5; D unresolved. CDR3 size: 14 residues. Trimming cost V 0 bases and J 1 base, with 7 bases left between them. The germline V gene encodes CDR1 GTSNPN and CDR2 SVGIG (reference sequence). As DNA, the CDR3 is TGTGCCTGGAGTGTCCCGGGGAGCAATCAGCCCCAGCATTTT. Translation: CAWSVPGSNQPQHF.

The chain has TRBV18 and TRBJ1-1; TRBD1 is a possible D gene (5 bases). The CDR3 runs to 13 residues. Germline V gene sequence: CDR1 KGHSH, CDR2 LQKENI. The V end was cut by 3 bases, the J end by 7 bases, with 12 bases between. The CDR3 is CASSPQDQGEAFF. The DNA of the CDR3 is TGTGCCAGCTCACCTCAGGATCAGGGTGAAGCTTTCTTT.

The genes are TRBV7-9 and TRBJ2-5, with 9 nucleotides matching TRBD2. The germline V gene has CDR1 SEHNR and CDR2 FQNEAQ (reference sequence). The CDR3 length is 16 residues. V lost 5 bases to trimming and J lost 0 bases; unmatched junction nucleotides: 7. This CDR3 reads CASSGATSGYQETQYF. The DNA of the CDR3 is TGTGCCAGCAGCGGAGCGACTAGCGGATACCAAGAGACCCAGTACTTC.

This clone was seen a few times. For the CDR3, the DNA is TGTGCCAGCAGAGGCTCCCAGGTTATGGGGACCCAGTACTTC. It codes for CASRGSQVMGTQYF. The V gene is TRBV2, the J gene TRBJ2-5; D is unresolved. This CDR3 is 14 amino acids long. V was clipped by 6 bases and J by 7 bases, with 18 bases between them. Germline-derived CDR1 and CDR2 are SNHLY and FYNNEI.

The V call is TRBV2, the J call TRBJ1-5; the match to TRBD1 covers 7 bases. In germline, CDR1 is SNHLY, CDR2 FYNNEI. Germline trimming cut 5 bases from V and 8 bases from J; bases unmatched to any gene: 9. The CDR3 extends over 14 amino acids. CDR3 in amino acids: CASSRNRGYEPQHF. The CDR3 DNA reads as TGTGCCAGCAGTAGAAACAGGGGATATGAGCCCCAGCATTTT.

The chain is built from TRBV6-1 and TRBJ1-5; D perhaps matches TRBD1 (5 bases). CDR1 is MNHNS, CDR2 SASEGT, per germline. This CDR3 is 14 amino acids long. The germline V and J ends were trimmed by 6 bases and 0 bases, with 9 bases remaining between them. The CDR3 sequence: CASRTAVSNQPQHF. CDR3 nucleotide sequence: TGTGCCAGCAGGACAGCTGTTAGCAATCAGCCCCAGCATTTT.

In DNA, the CDR3 is TGCACCAGCAGCCAGAGGGAGGGGCGAGGGGGCTACACCTTC. Translated, it gives CTSSQREGRGGYTF. This chain joins TRBV1 and TRBJ1-2. TRBV1 is given as a pseudogene. The CDR3 has 14 amino acids.

CDR3 sequence: CASSLDRAHYGYTF. The CDR3 DNA reads TGCGCCAGCAGCCTGGACAGGGCGCACTATGGCTACACCTTC. The V call is TRBV5-1, the J call TRBJ1-2, with 8 bases lining up with TRBD1. This CDR3 is built from 14 residues. V shed 4 bases, J shed 3 bases, and the junction held 5 bases outside the gene matches. Germline V CDR1 and CDR2: SGHRS, YFSETQ.

J is TRBJ2-1 and V is TRBV5-1; D may be TRBD2 (7 bases). Looked up from germline, CDR1 is SGHRS and CDR2 is YFSETQ. The CDR3 length is 15 residues. The V end lost 0 bases, the J end lost 4 bases, and 11 bases lay between the germline ends. CDR3 region: CASSLEGGGYNEQFF. CDR3 coding DNA: TGCGCCAGCAGCTTGGAGGGGGGAGGGTACAATGAGCAGTTCTTC.

This chain uses TRBV7-3 with TRBJ2-5; 12 bases line up with TRBD2. V lost 0 bases to trimming and J lost 3 bases; unmatched junction nucleotides: 8. Germline V gene lookup returns CDR1 SGHTA and CDR2 FQGTGA. CDR3 length: 18 amino acids. CDR3 sequence reads: CASSLTPALAGGEETQYF. The CDR3 nucleotides are TGTGCCAGCAGCTTAACGCCCGCCCTAGCGGGGGGGGAAGAGACCCAGTACTTC. Based on the CDR3 plus reference TRBV7-3 and TRBJ2-5, the full variable domain is GAGVSQTPSNKVTEKGKYVELRCDPISGHTALYWYRQSLGQGPEFLIYFQGTGAADDSGLPNDRFFAVRPEGSVSTLKIQRTERGDSAVYLCASSLTPALAGGEETQYFGPGTRLLVL.